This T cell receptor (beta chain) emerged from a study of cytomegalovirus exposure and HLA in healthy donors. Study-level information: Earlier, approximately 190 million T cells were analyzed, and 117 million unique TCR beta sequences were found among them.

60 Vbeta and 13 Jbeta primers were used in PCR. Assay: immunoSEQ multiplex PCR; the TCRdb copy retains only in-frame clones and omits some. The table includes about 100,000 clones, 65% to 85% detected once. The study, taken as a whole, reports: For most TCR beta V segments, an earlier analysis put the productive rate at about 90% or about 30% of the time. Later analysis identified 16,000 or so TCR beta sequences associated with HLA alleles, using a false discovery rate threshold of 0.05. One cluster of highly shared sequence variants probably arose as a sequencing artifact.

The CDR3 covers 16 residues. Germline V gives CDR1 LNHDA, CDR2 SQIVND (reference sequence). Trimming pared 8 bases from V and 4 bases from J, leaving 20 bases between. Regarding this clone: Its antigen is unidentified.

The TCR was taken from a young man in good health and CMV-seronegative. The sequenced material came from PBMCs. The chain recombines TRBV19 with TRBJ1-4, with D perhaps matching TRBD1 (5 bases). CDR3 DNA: TGTGCCAGTGATGGGGGGACGGTCGGACATAATGAAAAACTGTTTTTT. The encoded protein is CASDGGTVGHNEKLFF.